This TCR beta chain was sequenced for a study of OX40 agonist ivuxolimab in advanced cancers. At the level of the study: Dose-escalation patients had hepatocellular carcinoma, melanoma, renal cell or head and neck cancer. The dose-escalation cohort was approximately 80% male, with a mean age of about 56 years, ranging roughly 20 to 90. Having had anti-PD-1, anti-PD-L1 or anti-CTLA-4 therapy before was allowed, and roughly 40% had some.

Clones were sequenced by immunoSEQ multiplex PCR, and TCRdb holds only the in-frame ones, with some missing. The data contain around 35,000 clones, approximately 84% of them singletons. This CDR3 has 15 amino acids. CDR1 SGHDT and CDR2 YYEEEE come from the germline V gene. Trimming took 2 bases from V and 1 from J, leaving 12 bases between them. The receptor was derived from an adult with an advanced solid tumor such as melanoma, head and neck, liver or kidney cancer. The chain joins TRBV5-6 to TRBJ2-5; the D is unclear. The sequences come from CD4+ or CD8+ T cells sorted from blood, collected in a trial of the OX40 agonist ivuxolimab. The CDR3 DNA sequence: TGTGCCAGCAGCTTCAACCCGACACTCCAAGAGACCCAGTACTTC. Protein sequence: CASSFNPTLQETQYF.